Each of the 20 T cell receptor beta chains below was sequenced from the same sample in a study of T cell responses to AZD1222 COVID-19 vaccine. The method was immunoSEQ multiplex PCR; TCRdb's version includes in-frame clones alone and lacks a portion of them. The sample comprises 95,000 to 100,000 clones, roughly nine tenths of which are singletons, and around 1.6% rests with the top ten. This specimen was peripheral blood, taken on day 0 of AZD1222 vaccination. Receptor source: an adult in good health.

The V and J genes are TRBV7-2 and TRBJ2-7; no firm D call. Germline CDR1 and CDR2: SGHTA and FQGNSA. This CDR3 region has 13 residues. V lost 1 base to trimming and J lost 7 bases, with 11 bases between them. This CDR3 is CASSLGWEGEQYF. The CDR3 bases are TGTGCCAGCAGCTTAGGGTGGGAAGGGGAGCAGTACTTC.

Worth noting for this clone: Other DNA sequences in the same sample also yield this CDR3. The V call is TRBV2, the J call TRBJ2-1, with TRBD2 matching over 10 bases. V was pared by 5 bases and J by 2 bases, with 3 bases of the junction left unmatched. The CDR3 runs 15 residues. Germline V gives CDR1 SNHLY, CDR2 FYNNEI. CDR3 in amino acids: CASSKRGGAYNEQFF. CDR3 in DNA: TGTGCCAGCAGTAAGCGGGGGGGCGCCTACAATGAGCAGTTCTTC.

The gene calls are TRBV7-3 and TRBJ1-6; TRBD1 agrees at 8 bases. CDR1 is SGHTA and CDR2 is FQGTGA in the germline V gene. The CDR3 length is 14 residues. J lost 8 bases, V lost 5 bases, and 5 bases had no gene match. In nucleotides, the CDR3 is TGTGCCAGCAGCGAACAGGGGGGGGATTCACCCCTCCACTTT. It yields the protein CASSEQGGDSPLHF.

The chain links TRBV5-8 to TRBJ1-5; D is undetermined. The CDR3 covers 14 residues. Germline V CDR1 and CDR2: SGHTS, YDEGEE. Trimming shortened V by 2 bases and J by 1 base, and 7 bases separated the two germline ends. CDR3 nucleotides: TGTGCCAGCAGCTTCGGCAGAAGCAATCAGCCCCAGCATTTT. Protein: CASSFGRSNQPQHF.

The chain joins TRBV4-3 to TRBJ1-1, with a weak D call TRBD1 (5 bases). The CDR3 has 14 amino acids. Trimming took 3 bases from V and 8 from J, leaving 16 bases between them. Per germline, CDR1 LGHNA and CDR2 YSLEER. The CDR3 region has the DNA TGCGCCAGCAGCCAGTCCGGACATGGGGCAGAAGCTTTCTTT. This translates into CASSQSGHGAEAFF.

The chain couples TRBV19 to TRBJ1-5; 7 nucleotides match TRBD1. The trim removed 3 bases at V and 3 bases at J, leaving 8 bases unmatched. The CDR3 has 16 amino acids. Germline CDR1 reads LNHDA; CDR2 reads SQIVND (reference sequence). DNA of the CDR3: TGTGCCAGTAGTATTTCGTCGGGACAGTCCAATCAGCCCCAGCATTTT. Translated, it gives CASSISSGQSNQPQHF.

This CDR3 reads CASSQGTGNQPQHF. Here the CDR3 DNA reads TGTGCCAGCAGCCAAGGGACAGGCAATCAGCCCCAGCATTTT. This chain joins TRBV7-8 and TRBJ1-5, with 7 bases that match TRBD1. In germline, CDR1 is SGHVS, CDR2 FQNEAQ. Unmatched junction bases numbered 3, after V lost 5 bases and J lost 2 bases. The CDR3 loop spans 14 amino acids. Supplemented by reference TRBV7-8 and TRBJ1-5, the full variable domain reads GAGVSQSPRYKVAKRGQDVALRCDPISGHVSLFWYQQALGQGPEFLTYFQNEAQLDKSGLPSDRFFAERPEGSVSTLKIQRTQQEDSAVYLCASSQGTGNQPQHFGDGTRLSIL.

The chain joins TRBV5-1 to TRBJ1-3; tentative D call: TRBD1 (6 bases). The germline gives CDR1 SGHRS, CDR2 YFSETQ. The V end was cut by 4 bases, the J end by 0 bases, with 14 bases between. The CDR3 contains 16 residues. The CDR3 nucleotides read TGCGCCAGCAGCCCGGGACAAACCCGCTCTGGAAACACCATATATTTT. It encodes CASSPGQTRSGNTIYF.

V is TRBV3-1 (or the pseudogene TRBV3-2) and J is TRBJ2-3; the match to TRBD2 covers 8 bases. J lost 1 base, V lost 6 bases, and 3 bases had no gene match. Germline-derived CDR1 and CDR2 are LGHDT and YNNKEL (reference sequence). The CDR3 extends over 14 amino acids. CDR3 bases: TGTGCCAGCAGTCGAGCGGGGGGCACAGATACGCAGTATTTT. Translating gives CASSRAGGTDTQYF.

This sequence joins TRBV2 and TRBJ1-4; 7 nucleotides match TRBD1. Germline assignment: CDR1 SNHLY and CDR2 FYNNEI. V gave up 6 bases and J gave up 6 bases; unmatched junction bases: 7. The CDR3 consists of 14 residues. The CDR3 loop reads CASSVDRRDEKLFF. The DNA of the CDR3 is TGTGCCAGCAGCGTGGACAGGCGGGATGAAAAACTGTTTTTT. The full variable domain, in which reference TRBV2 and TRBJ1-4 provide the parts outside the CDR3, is EPEVTQTPSHQVTQMGQEVILRCVPISNHLYFYWYRQILGQKVEFLVSFYNNEISEKSEIFDDQFSVERPDGSNFTLKIRSTKLEDSAMYFCASSVDRRDEKLFFGSGTQLSVL.

For the CDR3, the DNA is TGTGCCAGTAGCGGGACAGTCAATCAGCCCCAGCATTTT. It codes for CASSGTVNQPQHF. This chain joins TRBV19 and TRBJ1-5, with 7 bases that match TRBD1. Germline V gene lookup returns CDR1 LNHDA and CDR2 SQIVND (reference sequence). CDR3 length equals 13 residues. Trimming removed 6 bases from V and 3 bases from J; junction bases left unmatched: 2.

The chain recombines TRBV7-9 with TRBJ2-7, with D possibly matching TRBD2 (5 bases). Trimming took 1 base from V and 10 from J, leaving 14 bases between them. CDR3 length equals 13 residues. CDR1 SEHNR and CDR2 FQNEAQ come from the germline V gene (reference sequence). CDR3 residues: CASSLEFMGSQYF. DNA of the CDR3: TGTGCCAGCAGCTTAGAGTTTATGGGGAGTCAGTACTTC.

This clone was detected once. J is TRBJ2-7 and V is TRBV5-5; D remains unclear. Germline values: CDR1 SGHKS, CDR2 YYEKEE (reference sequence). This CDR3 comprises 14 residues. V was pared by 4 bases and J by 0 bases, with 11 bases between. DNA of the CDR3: TGTGCCAGCAGCGGAGACACTTACTCCTACGAGCAGTACTTC. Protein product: CASSGDTYSYEQYF.

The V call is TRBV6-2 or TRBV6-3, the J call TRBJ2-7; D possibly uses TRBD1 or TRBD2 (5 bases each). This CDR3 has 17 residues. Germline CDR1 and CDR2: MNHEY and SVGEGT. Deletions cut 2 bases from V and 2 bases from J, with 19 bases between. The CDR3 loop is CASSYPQERGYTYEQYF. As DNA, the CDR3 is TGTGCCAGCAGTTACCCGCAGGAGAGGGGTTATACCTACGAGCAGTACTTC.

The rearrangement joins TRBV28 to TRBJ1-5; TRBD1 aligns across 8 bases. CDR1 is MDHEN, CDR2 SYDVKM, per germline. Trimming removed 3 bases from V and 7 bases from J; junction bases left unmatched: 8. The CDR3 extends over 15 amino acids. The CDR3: CASSFGQGGRQPQHF. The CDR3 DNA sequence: TGTGCCAGCAGTTTCGGACAGGGCGGGAGGCAGCCCCAGCATTTT.

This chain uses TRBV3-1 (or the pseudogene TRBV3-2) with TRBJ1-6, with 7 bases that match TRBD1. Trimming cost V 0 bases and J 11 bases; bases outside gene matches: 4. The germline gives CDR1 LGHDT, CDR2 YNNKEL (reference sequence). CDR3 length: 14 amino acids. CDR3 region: CASSQEPTGTPLHF. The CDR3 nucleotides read TGTGCCAGCAGCCAAGAACCGACAGGGACACCCCTCCACTTT.

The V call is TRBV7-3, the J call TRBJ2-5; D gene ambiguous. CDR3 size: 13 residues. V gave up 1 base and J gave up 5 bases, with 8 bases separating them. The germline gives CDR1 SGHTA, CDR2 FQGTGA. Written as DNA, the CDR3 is TGTGCCAGCAGCTTAAGTAGACGGGAGACCCAGTACTTC. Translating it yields CASSLSRRETQYF. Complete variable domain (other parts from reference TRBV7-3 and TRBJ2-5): GAGVSQTPSNKVTEKGKYVELRCDPISGHTALYWYRQSLGQGPEFLIYFQGTGAADDSGLPNDRFFAVRPEGSVSTLKIQRTERGDSAVYLCASSLSRRETQYFGPGTRLLVL.

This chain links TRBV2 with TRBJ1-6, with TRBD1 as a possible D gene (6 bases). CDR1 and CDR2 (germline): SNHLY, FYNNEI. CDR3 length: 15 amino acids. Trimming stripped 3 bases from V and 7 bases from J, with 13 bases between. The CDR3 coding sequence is TGTGCCAGCAGTGAGGGGGGGCAGGCAAATTCACCCCTCCACTTT. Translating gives CASSEGGQANSPLHF.

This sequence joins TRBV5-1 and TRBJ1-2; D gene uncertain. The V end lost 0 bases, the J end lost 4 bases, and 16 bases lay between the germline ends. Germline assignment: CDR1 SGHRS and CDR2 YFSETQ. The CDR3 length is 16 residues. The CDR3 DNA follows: TGCGCCAGCAGCTTGGAGATCGGGCTTCCAGGCTATGGCTACACCTTC. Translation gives CASSLEIGLPGYGYTF.

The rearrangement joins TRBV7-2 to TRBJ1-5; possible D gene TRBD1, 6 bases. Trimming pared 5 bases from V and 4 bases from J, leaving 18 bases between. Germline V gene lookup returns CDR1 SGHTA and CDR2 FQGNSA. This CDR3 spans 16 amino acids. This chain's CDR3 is CASSTESRGGNQPQHF. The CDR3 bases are TGTGCCAGCAGCACCGAGTCTAGGGGGGGGAATCAGCCCCAGCATTTT.